This T cell receptor (beta chain) was identified during a study of cytomegalovirus exposure and HLA in healthy donors. Study in general: Assignment to the Caucasian-associated ancestry cluster applied to roughly 80% of the approximately 400 genotyped donors. The study's findings and limits: In vitro confirmation showed a few CMV-associated chains to be CMV antigen specific. Researchers reported in a later analysis that a missense DCLRE1C variant was tied to TCR beta V- and J-gene trimming. Earlier analysis found most TCR beta V segments productive about 87% or about 30% of the time.

Germline-derived CDR1 and CDR2 are MNHEY and SMNVEV (reference sequence). J lost 7 bases, V lost 4 bases, and 14 bases had no gene match. The CDR3 runs 18 residues. The sample holds a few counts of this clone. Its matching antigen is unknown. Vbeta (60) and Jbeta (13) primers were used in the PCR. Only in-frame clones appear in the TCRdb table, and some are missing; sequencing was by immunoSEQ multiplex PCR. The table lists under 170,000 clones, about 60% of them singletons. The sequence came from an older woman in good health and CMV-seropositive. Sequenced input: PBMCs. The chain links TRBV27 to TRBJ2-2; 11 positions agree with TRBD2. As DNA, the CDR3 is TGTGCCAGCAGTTCCTCCCTCATAGCGGGAGGGCCAGGCGGGGAGCTGTTTTTT. Protein product: CASSSSLIAGGPGGELFF.